Reported below is one T cell receptor (beta chain). This clone's antigen is unknown. No much larger clone exists at a distance of one base, and base qualities are not known. Clipping removes 4 bases from V and 3 bases from J, with 5 as the unmatched junction base count. Sequences LNHDA (CDR1) and SQIVND (CDR2) are obtained from the germline V gene (reference sequence). Including the terminal cysteine and phenylalanine, the CDR3 comprises 14 residues. Only the CDR3 portion is preserved as DNA: 42 bases, with reading frame beginning at the first base. The cohort was made up of hundreds of healthy bone marrow donors. At the time of sampling, every cohort member was nominally healthy, though immune exposures that went unrecorded were likely present. The donor tested CMV seronegative, placing the donor among the roughly 400 seronegative members of the cohort. A peripheral blood sample was collected from each donor, and TCR beta sequencing was performed on peripheral blood mononuclear cells. Genomic DNA was extracted from the blood cell samples with the Qiagen DNeasy Blood Extraction Kit.

Library construction relied on the immunoSEQ multiplex PCR assay. For the multiplex PCR, a mixture combining 60 forward primers for TCR Vbeta segments and 13 reverse primers for TCR Jbeta segments was used. Amplification of the CDR3 region of rearranged TCR beta genes was performed with a multiplex PCR assay on genomic DNA. On the Illumina HiSeq System, the amplified TCR beta libraries were sequenced as 87-base-pair reads. As for the original processing: Across the 670 or so repertoires, a later analysis counted 80 million or so unique TCR beta chains, approximately 10 million of which were shared by at least two donors. A nearest-neighbor algorithm error-corrected the raw reads and collapsed the reads into unique sequences, merging closely related sequences to remove PCR and sequencing errors. To assign V, D and J gene segments, CDR3 sequences were aligned to IMGT reference sequences. Each retained sequence needed at least a six-nucleotide match to both a V gene segment and a J gene segment. A rearrangement counted as productive if the CDR3 had no stop codons and remained in frame with V and J, and every other rearrangement counted as non-productive. Following IMGT convention, CDR3 was defined as the stretch from the second conserved V-encoded cysteine to the conserved J-encoded phenylalanine. In an earlier analysis of roughly 610 of the donors, sequences lacking an unambiguous match to a single V gene segment were excluded. In an earlier analysis of about 590 of the donors, a V segment was called functional when productive rearrangements were above 56.7%, and segregating when the standard deviation between donors exceeded 5%. A statistical classification framework was built for diagnosing cytomegalovirus status from the catalog of TCR beta chain sequences. V and J gene assignment, in a later analysis, came from comparing TCR nucleotide sequences with IMGT/GENE-DB human TR gene sequences. Using the TCRdist pipeline, a later analysis assigned CDR3 sequences along with most-parsimonious VDJ recombination scenarios. In a later analysis, every TCR beta chain was defined by the combination of its CDR3 amino acid sequence and its V-gene family, and reads without a unique V-gene family were dropped. A later analysis removed 500 to 600 highly shared, low-generation-probability nucleotide sequences to deal with suspected cross-contamination and a sequencing artifact. In a later analysis, a clonal expansion index for each public chain was calculated from normalized within-repertoire ranks of inferred template counts. In a later analysis, generation probabilities were computed using a VDJ recombination model fitted to out-of-frame rearrangements, and the results were checked against IGoR. In a later analysis, hypergeometric tests were used to score TCR-TCR, TCR-HLA and TCR-CMV co-occurrence, with a repertoire-size bias correction applied to TCR pairs. A later analysis estimated false discovery rates by permuting HLA or CMV assignments 20 times. A later analysis grouped co-occurring TCRs with DBSCAN, adding TCRdist sequence similarity when clustering within HLA-allele-positive subsets. For co-occurrence clustering, repertoires with fewer than 30,000 or more than 120,000 public chains were excluded, along with several repertoires with anomalous nucleotide sharing. TCRdb took over this immuneACCESS table, retaining in-frame rearrangements with V and J assigned. Such tables are incomplete; in checked studies, under half of the missing clones stem from an unresolved V gene, and the remainder is unexplained. The D gene and trimming were derived from the DNA, and the V and J assignments and clone size from that table. The sample data list over 150,000 clones, and 80% of these were observed just once. Jointly, the top ten make up 1.3% of the sample.

This sample stems from a study of cytomegalovirus exposure and HLA in healthy donors (dated by TCRdb to the late 2010s). For context, the study as a whole: An earlier analysis of about 530 of the donors reported 276 Gb of sequence data and around 110 million unique TCR beta sequences obtained from around 190 million T cells. Typing coverage varied by locus: about 620-630 donors for A, B, C, DRB1 and DQB1; about 520 for DQA1; more than 600 for DPA1; approximately 470 for DPB1. HLA typing covered class I and class II loci at four-digit resolution. The study combined high-throughput TCR immunosequencing, statistical association of individual TCRs with disease status, and machine learning to predict cytomegalovirus infection status. On average, about 240,000 unique TCR beta nucleotide sequences were sequenced per donor among a few hundred genotyped donors of the cohort, with roughly 18% of those sequences being non-productive. An early release covering about 600 HLA-typed donors comprised about 310 gigabases of sequencing data and roughly 85 million unique TCR sequences. Rather than drawing on any new phenotypic data, the later analysis identified candidate immune exposures from TCR beta sequences and the way those sequences occurred across donors. Of the roughly 410 genotyped donors, 65% to 90% were placed in the genetic ancestry cluster associated with self-reported Caucasian donors. Every discovery cohort repertoire had been produced on one sequencing platform. The study was designed to test whether signatures of past pathogen exposure could be identified by cataloging public T cell receptors. The study used immunosequencing to profile the T cell repertoires of 666 subjects and linked those repertoires to cytomegalovirus serostatus. To study patterns of TCR occurrence, a later analysis re-analyzed previously published TCR beta repertoires from around 670 donors and added high-resolution HLA genotyping. Donor age, sex, ethnicity and CMV serostatus were collected together with the repertoire data. A separate validation cohort of roughly 110 different subjects was used in addition to the 666-subject first cohort. To decide whether each TCR beta V gene segment behaved as functional or pseudogenic, an earlier analysis of some 540 of the donors relied on high-throughput TCR beta sequencing. Genome-wide SNP genotypes for about three fifths of the 666 donors were used in a later genetic analysis, which treated that subset as a discovery cohort. A handful of DR-DQ haplotypes were handled as single units for association and clustering because linkage in the cohort was strong. Study-level results and caveats: A further reported finding was that TCR beta sequences accurately predicted the HLA-A and HLA-B alleles for most subjects in the first cohort. In a later analysis, TCR association rates were found to vary across HLA loci, with the most associated TCRs seen for DRB1 alleles and the fewest for HLA-C alleles. In vitro tests confirmed that a few of the cytomegalovirus-associated TCR beta chains recognize cytomegalovirus antigens. This cohort had only TCR beta chains sequenced, and the lack of alpha or paired-chain data limited which features could be detected. The authors suggested that the approach could potentially be extended to other disease states and immunological phenotypes. Because the 87-base-pair reads could not distinguish some IMGT-functional V segments, including TRBV6-2 and TRBV6-3, those segments were excluded. In a later analysis, 16,951 TCR beta sequences were associated with specific HLA alleles at a false discovery rate of 0.05. A group of highly shared sequence variants was considered likely to be a technical artifact of the sequencing pipeline. Linkage disequilibrium might explain the correlated functional status among segregating V segments, but an unknown experimental factor could not be excluded. Compared with the approximately 670-donor mean, donors in an Asian-associated ancestry cluster had fewer N-insertions in productive TCRs, according to a later genetic analysis. The only immune exposure information available for the cohort was CMV serostatus. Most CMV-associated TCR beta chains appeared to be HLA-restricted in a later analysis, and the HLA associations seemed to be driven largely by CMV exposure. Compared with equally common non-associated chains, HLA-associated TCR beta chains in a later analysis were more clonally expanded and had lower generation probabilities. A later genetic analysis associated a missense DCLRE1C variant with V-gene and J-gene trimming of TCR beta chains, and an independent cohort replicated the association. When HLA alleles, especially DR and DQ, strongly co-occurred, TCR associations were difficult to assign to individual alleles. Because HLA typing was unavailable for some donors at each locus, only the typed subset was used in association tests. The earlier analysis of around 600 of the donors excluded seventeen rarely observed V segments, including chromosome 9 orphons, because counts were too low. Most TCR sequences were observed very rarely across donors, whereas some public TCRs were present in many individuals. Presence/absence analyses assumed roughly uniform sequencing depth across donors, an assumption that may not hold. The classifier was reported to diagnose cytomegalovirus status with high specificity and sensitivity in both the original cohort and the validation cohort. Several of the top co-occurrence clusters appeared to be linked to parvovirus B19, influenza, CMV and Epstein-Barr virus, according to a later analysis. The study gave a list of 150 to 200 TCR beta chains associated with cytomegalovirus. In an earlier analysis of over 550 of the donors, most TCR beta V segments were observed in productive rearrangements about 87% or about 30% of the time, broadly matching IMGT annotations.

The TCR was taken from a woman in her forties or fifties in good health and CMV-seronegative. The chain is encoded by TRBV19 joined to TRBJ2-7; TRBD2 aligns with 8 central bases. The sequenced sample was PBMCs. The CDR3 here reads CASSSGGLGYEQYF. The nucleotide sequence is TGTGCCAGTAGTAGCGGGGGACTAGGCTACGAGCAGTACTTC.